These 25 T cell receptor beta chains originate from one sample sequenced in a study of CD8+ T cells in alopecia areata. cDNA serving as the sequencing template came from extracted, reverse transcribed RNA. Here immunoSEQ multiplex PCR was the method, and the copy in TCRdb shows in-frame clones only, minus some. The sample lists about 200,000 clones; 45% to 70% were seen once. Sample: CD8+ T cells sorted from blood. These TCRs come from a human donor in good health.

This clone was seen a handful of times. This sequence joins TRBV11-2 and TRBJ2-3; D may be TRBD1 (6 bases). Germline CDR1 reads SGHAT; CDR2 reads FQNNGV. Trimming stripped 5 bases from V and 0 bases from J, with 15 bases between. This CDR3 contains 16 residues. The CDR3 nucleotides are TGTGCCAGCAGCGCGTTACAGGGCTCTAGCACAGATACGCAGTATTTT. Protein: CASSALQGSSTDTQYF.

The table lists this clone with a count of one. The chain joins TRBV29-1 to TRBJ1-2; 7 bases align to TRBD1. This CDR3 has 16 amino acids. With V trimmed by 5 bases and J by 0 bases, 12 bases remained unmatched. The V gene's germline CDR1 is SQVTM and CDR2 ANQGSEA. The CDR3 sequence is CSVLGQSNTANYGYTF. In DNA form, the CDR3 reads TGCAGCGTTCTGGGACAGAGTAATACCGCTAACTATGGCTACACCTTC.

This clone was seen a handful of times. The chain couples TRBV5-4 to TRBJ2-2; TRBD1 agrees at 10 bases. The junction had 6 bases not matched to a gene; V was cut back by 4 bases and J by 0 bases. In germline, CDR1 is SGHNT, CDR2 YYREEE (reference sequence). This CDR3 has 17 residues. The CDR3 loop is CASSPGTGASNTGELFF. The DNA of the CDR3 is TGTGCCAGCAGCCCCGGGACAGGGGCGTCGAACACCGGGGAGCTGTTTTTT.

The chain employs TRBV4-1 and TRBJ2-5; D may be TRBD1 (5 bases). The CDR3 loop spans 15 amino acids. V lost 1 base, J lost 0 bases, and 9 bases lay in between. The germline gives CDR1 MGHRA, CDR2 YSYEKL. The CDR3 protein is CASSQGSRDQETQYF. CDR3 in DNA: TGCGCCAGCAGCCAAGGGAGCAGGGACCAAGAGACCCAGTACTTC.

This clone was counted a single time. The chain employs TRBV9 and TRBJ1-6; no clear D. V shed 7 bases and J shed 10 bases, with 12 bases lying between them. The CDR3 totals 12 residues. CDR1 and CDR2 from the germline V gene are SGDLS and YYNGEE. The CDR3: CASSEGRSPLHF. The CDR3 DNA is TGTGCCAGCTCCGAGGGAAGGTCACCCCTCCACTTT.

This clone came up a few times. The gene calls are TRBV5-1 and TRBJ2-7; D may be TRBD2 (5 bases). Looked up from germline, CDR1 is SGHRS and CDR2 is YFSETQ. The CDR3 covers 14 residues. Trimming took off 3 bases at V and 5 bases at J, with 15 bases between the two ends. CDR3 sequence reads: CASSSDGPGDEQYF. The CDR3 DNA sequence: TGCGCCAGCAGCTCCGACGGCCCCGGGGACGAGCAGTACTTC.

The chain uses TRBV4-1 and TRBJ2-1; TRBD2 matches at 10 bases. Per the germline V gene, CDR1 is MGHRA and CDR2 is YSYEKL. There are 15 residues in the CDR3. Trimming at V came to 5 bases and at J to 8 bases, leaving 9 bases not matched to a gene. The CDR3 bases are TGCGCCAGCAGCTACACTAGCGGGGTTACAGATGAGCAGTTCTTC. Amino acids: CASSYTSGVTDEQFF.

The chain joins TRBV7-9 to TRBJ2-7; tentative D call: TRBD1 (5 bases). CDR3 length: 18 residues. Germline V gene lookup returns CDR1 SEHNR and CDR2 FQNEAQ (reference sequence). V lost 2 bases to trimming and J lost 2 bases, with 22 bases between them. CDR3 loop: CASSLTSAGNLGAYEQYF. The CDR3 DNA is TGTGCCAGCAGCTTAACTTCGGCAGGGAACCTCGGAGCCTACGAGCAGTACTTC.

The chain carries TRBV13 and TRBJ2-1, with D perhaps matching TRBD2 (5 bases). The V end was cut by 5 bases, the J end by 8 bases, with 19 bases between. The CDR3 contains 15 residues. Germline loops: CDR1 PRHDT, CDR2 FYEKMQ (reference sequence). The CDR3 loop reads CASSPDGWRVDEQFF. Written as DNA, the CDR3 is TGTGCCAGCAGCCCGGACGGCTGGCGGGTCGATGAGCAGTTCTTC.

The chain carries TRBV7-6 and TRBJ1-1; possibly TRBD1 for D (5 bases). The germline V and J ends were trimmed by 4 bases and 11 bases, with 14 bases remaining between them. The CDR3 covers 12 residues. The germline gives CDR1 SGHVS, CDR2 FNYEAQ. This CDR3 is CASSSRGVAAFF. Written as DNA, the CDR3 is TGTGCCAGCAGCTCCCGGGGGGTCGCGGCTTTCTTT. Using reference TRBV7-6 and TRBJ1-1 for the parts outside the CDR3, the full variable domain is GAGVSQSPRYKVTKRGQDVALRCDPISGHVSLYWYRQALGQGPEFLTYFNYEAQQDKSGLPNDRFSAERPEGSISTLTIQRTEQRDSAMYRCASSSRGVAAFFGQGTRLTVV.

V gene TRBV7-8 combines with J gene TRBJ2-3; 8 bases agree with TRBD1. Trimming at V came to 5 bases and at J to 4 bases, leaving 5 bases not matched to a gene. In germline, CDR1 is SGHVS, CDR2 FQNEAQ. The length of the CDR3 is 14 residues. CDR3 sequence reads: CASSLQGGADTQYF. CDR3 bases: TGTGCCAGCAGCCTACAGGGGGGTGCAGATACGCAGTATTTT.

The V and J genes are TRBV15 and TRBJ2-7; D perhaps matches TRBD2 (5 bases). Germline loops: CDR1 LNHNV, CDR2 YYDKDF (reference sequence). CDR3 size: 14 residues. Trimming stripped 8 bases from V and 0 bases from J, with 14 bases between. Here the CDR3 reads CATSTEGSSYEQYF. Here the CDR3 DNA reads TGTGCCACCTCAACAGAGGGTAGCTCCTACGAGCAGTACTTC.

CDR3: CASSLGRDEPQHF. Here the CDR3 DNA reads TGTGCCAGCAGCTTGGGCAGGGATGAGCCCCAGCATTTT. The chain couples TRBV5-6 to TRBJ1-5, with D perhaps TRBD1 (5 bases). The V and J ends lost 0 bases and 8 bases respectively, with 9 bases between them. This CDR3 contains 13 residues. Germline V gives CDR1 SGHDT, CDR2 YYEEEE. Filled out from reference TRBV5-6 and TRBJ1-5, the complete variable domain reads DAGVTQSPTHLIKTRGQQVTLRCSPKSGHDTVSWYQQALGQGPQFIFQYYEEEERQRGNFPDRFSGHQFPNYSSELNVNALLLGDSALYLCASSLGRDEPQHFGDGTRLSIL.

This chain joins TRBV27 and TRBJ2-7, with D perhaps given as TRBD1 or TRBD2 (5 bases each). Germline V lookup: CDR1 MNHEY, CDR2 SMNVEV (reference sequence). The CDR3 runs 14 residues. V lost 5 bases and J lost 4, with 15 bases in between. This CDR3 is CASSPDQWGYEQYF. The CDR3 bases are TGTGCCAGCAGTCCAGACCAGTGGGGGTACGAGCAGTACTTC.

J is TRBJ2-1 and V is TRBV13; the D is unclear. The ends were cut back, 1 base at V and 0 bases at J, with 7 bases in the middle. From germline, CDR1 is PRHDT and CDR2 FYEKMQ (reference sequence). The CDR3 covers 15 residues. CDR3 region: CASSLALGSYNEQFF. As DNA, the CDR3 is TGTGCCAGCAGCTTAGCCTTGGGCTCCTACAATGAGCAGTTCTTC. Filled out from reference TRBV13 and TRBJ2-1, the complete variable domain reads AAGVIQSPRHLIKEKRETATLKCYPIPRHDTVYWYQQGPGQDPQFLISFYEKMQSDKGSIPDRFSAQQFSDYHSELNMSSLELGDSALYFCASSLALGSYNEQFFGPGTRLTVL.

The chain employs TRBV6-6 and TRBJ2-7; 7 bases match TRBD1. V trimming: 5 bases; J trimming: 3 bases; junction bases outside the gene matches: 1. CDR3 length: 12 residues. Germline V gene data show CDR1 as MNHNY and CDR2 as SVGAGI (reference sequence). CDR3 bases: TGTGCCAGCAGTGGACAGGACTACGAGCAGTACTTC. Translated: CASSGQDYEQYF.

The rearrangement links TRBV4-1 to TRBJ1-2; D uncertain. Looked up from germline, CDR1 is MGHRA and CDR2 is YSYEKL. V lost 2 bases, J lost 5 bases, and 9 bases lay in between. The CDR3 length is 13 residues. The CDR3 DNA reads TGCGCCAGCAGCCAACAAGACGGGTATGGCTACACCTTC. Amino acids: CASSQQDGYGYTF.

This clone showed up just a few times. The rearrangement links TRBV6-5 to TRBJ1-2; 10 bases agree with TRBD1. This CDR3 is 14 amino acids long. J was trimmed by 7 bases and V by 6 bases; bases with no gene match: 8. Germline lookup yields CDR1 MNHEY and CDR2 SVGAGI. The CDR3 sequence: CASSSGQGGTGYTF. CDR3 DNA: TGTGCCAGCAGCTCTGGACAGGGGGGGACTGGCTACACCTTC.

This clone came up a few times. This rearrangement joins TRBV7-9 to TRBJ1-5; D remains unclear. V lost 5 bases to trimming and J lost 5 bases, with 16 bases between them. Germline V gene lookup returns CDR1 SEHNR and CDR2 FQNEAQ (reference sequence). The CDR3 totals 15 residues. Here the CDR3 reads CASSPSRSKDQPQHF. In DNA form, the CDR3 reads TGTGCCAGCAGCCCGAGTAGGTCTAAGGATCAGCCCCAGCATTTT.

The rearrangement uses TRBV12-5 and TRBJ2-5; D gene ambiguous. V gave up 9 bases and J gave up 5 bases, with 10 bases separating them. CDR3 size: 11 residues. The germline CDR1 and CDR2 sequences are LGHNT and FRNRAP. The CDR3 DNA follows: TGTGCTAGCCTCTTAGGGGAGACCCAGTACTTC. Protein: CASLLGETQYF.

The J gene is TRBJ2-7, the V gene TRBV4-1; TRBD2 aligns across 7 bases. The CDR3 runs to 15 residues. The germline gives CDR1 MGHRA, CDR2 YSYEKL. Unmatched junction bases numbered 5, after V lost 3 bases and J lost 0 bases. The CDR3 bases are TGCGCCAGCAGCCAGAGCGGGGCATACTCCTACGAGCAGTACTTC. It is translated as CASSQSGAYSYEQYF.

V usage is TRBV11-2 and J usage is TRBJ1-2; D possibly corresponds to TRBD1 (6 bases). Trimming took off 5 bases at V and 7 bases at J, with 26 bases between the two ends. The germline CDR1 and CDR2 sequences are SGHAT and FQNNGV. There are 17 residues in the CDR3. The CDR3 spells CASSPSDSQQGRGGYTF. CDR3 DNA: TGTGCCAGCAGCCCATCGGATTCTCAACAGGGCCGCGGTGGCTACACCTTC.

The genes are TRBV11-3 and TRBJ2-2, with TRBD2 identical over 14 bases. V shed 5 bases and J 2 bases; nucleotides not matched to a gene: 10. This CDR3 contains 19 residues. Germline V lookup: CDR1 SGHNT, CDR2 YENEEA. CDR3 residues: CASSPRLAGGHSNTGELFF. In DNA, the CDR3 is TGTGCCAGCAGCCCGCGACTAGCGGGGGGGCATAGTAACACCGGGGAGCTGTTTTTT.

V gene TRBV5-1 combines with J gene TRBJ2-1, with 10 bases matching TRBD1. Unmatched junction bases numbered 7, after V lost 6 bases and J lost 7 bases. The CDR3 extends over 14 amino acids. The germline V gene has CDR1 SGHRS and CDR2 YFSETQ. In DNA, the CDR3 is TGCGCCAGCAACTCACCGGGACAGGGGAATGAGCAGTTCTTC. Translation: CASNSPGQGNEQFF.

This clone has a handful of counts. The gene calls are TRBV7-8 and TRBJ1-4; tentatively, D is TRBD1 (6 bases). CDR1 and CDR2 from the germline V gene are SGHVS and FQNEAQ. The CDR3 has 16 residues. V was trimmed by 10 bases and J by 0 bases, leaving 18 bases between them. CDR3 sequence (DNA): TGTGCCACCAACGACTGGGAGGGGGCAACTAATGAAAAACTGTTTTTT. It codes for CATNDWEGATNEKLFF. Filled out from reference TRBV7-8 and TRBJ1-4, the complete variable domain reads GAGVSQSPRYKVAKRGQDVALRCDPISGHVSLFWYQQALGQGPEFLTYFQNEAQLDKSGLPSDRFFAERPEGSVSTLKIQRTQQEDSAVYLCATNDWEGATNEKLFFGSGTQLSVL.